The clone carrying this T cell receptor beta chain was detected only once. Its specificity is not known. Every donor, a Caucasian adult, lived in Nashville, Tennessee. The data stem from a study of shared clonotypes between healthy human individuals. Study details: Aged 18 to 49, the donors were a couple of women and a few men.

J gave up 0 bases and V 8 bases, and 2 bases lay outside the gene matches. The CDR3 covers 13 residues. Germline V gene lookup returns CDR1 MDHEN and CDR2 SYDVKM. Genomic DNA per cell subset filled all wells of several immunoSEQ plates. Using immunoSEQ multiplex PCR, the repertoire was profiled, and TCRdb retains in-frame clones only, with some absent. This table has 2 million to 2.5 million clones, 80% to 95% appearing once. Findings and limits, study-wide: Sharing across four donors was highest in naive CD4 (roughly 5%) and lowest in memory CD8 (roughly 0.4%).

Sequencing was performed on naive CD4+ T cells from PBMCs. The subset was: CD45RA+ positively selected. This chain connects TRBV28 to TRBJ2-7; 9 bases line up with TRBD2. The clonotype comes from a man aged 18-30 years in good health. Some clones in this sample may be carry-over from other donors' samples. CDR3 residues: CASLAGDSYEQYF. CDR3 in DNA: TGTGCCAGCTTAGCGGGAGACTCCTACGAGCAGTACTTC.